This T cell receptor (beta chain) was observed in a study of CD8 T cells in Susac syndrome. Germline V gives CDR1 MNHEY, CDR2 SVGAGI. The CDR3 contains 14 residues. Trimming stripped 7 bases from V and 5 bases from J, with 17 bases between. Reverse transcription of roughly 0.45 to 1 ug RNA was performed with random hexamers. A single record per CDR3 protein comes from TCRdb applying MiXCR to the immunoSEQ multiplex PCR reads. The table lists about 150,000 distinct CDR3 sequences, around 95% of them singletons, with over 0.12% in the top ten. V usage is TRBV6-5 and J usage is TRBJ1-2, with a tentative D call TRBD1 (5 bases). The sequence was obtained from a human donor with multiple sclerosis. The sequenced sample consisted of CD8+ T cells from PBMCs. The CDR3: CASTPGQGYYGYTF. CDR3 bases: TGTGCCAGCACTCCCGGGCAGGGATATTATGGCTACACCTTC.